The 15 T cell receptor beta chains in this list originate from one sample, sequenced in a study of T cells in tuberculosis. Measured with immunoSEQ multiplex PCR; TCRdb has only the in-frame clones, and not every one. There are about 34,000 clones in the sample; under 95% occur only once, and 2% to 2.5% lies in the top ten. Time point denoted: new active TB diagnosis, blood taken before or within 7 days of starting treatment. Sequencing was performed on PBMCs, taken at tuberculosis diagnosis. These receptors were taken from an adult with tuberculosis.

The CDR3 sequence: CASSYELSEQFF. The CDR3 nucleotides are TGTGCCAGCAGCTACGAGCTTAGTGAGCAGTTCTTC. The chain recombines TRBV11-2 with TRBJ2-1; no firm D call. The CDR3 spans 12 residues. V was shortened by 4 bases and J by 9 bases, with 10 bases between the two germline ends. Germline CDR1 is SGHAT and CDR2 is FQNNGV.

This chain connects TRBV4-2 to TRBJ1-1; no clear D gene. V was shortened by 3 bases and J by 5 bases, with 16 bases between the two germline ends. Germline V gives CDR1 LGHNA, CDR2 YNFKEQ. The CDR3 runs 15 residues. CDR3 protein: CASSHPLEGETEAFF. CDR3 sequence (DNA): TGTGCCAGCAGCCATCCCTTAGAAGGAGAAACTGAAGCTTTCTTT.

J is TRBJ2-1 and V is TRBV6-1; 12 positions match TRBD2. The CDR3 spans 19 residues. The V gene's germline CDR1 is MNHNS and CDR2 SASEGT. The V and J ends lost 1 base and 4 bases, in that order; junction bases with no gene match: 11. CDR3 protein: CASSEVPSGGASNYNEQFF. CDR3 in DNA: TGTGCCAGCAGTGAAGTTCCTAGCGGGGGGGCCTCTAATTACAATGAGCAGTTCTTC.

The V gene is TRBV4-1, the J gene TRBJ2-1; maybe TRBD2 (5 bases). The germline V gene has CDR1 MGHRA and CDR2 YSYEKL. V was trimmed by 5 bases and J by 2 bases, leaving 16 bases between them. This CDR3 has 16 residues. As DNA, the CDR3 is TGCGCCAGCAGCTCCCCCGGCGACTACCCCTACAATGAGCAGTTCTTC. Translation: CASSSPGDYPYNEQFF.

The chain couples TRBV11-2 to TRBJ1-1; no reliable D call. The CDR3 covers 16 residues. Germline-derived CDR1 and CDR2 are SGHAT and FQNNGV. Trimming shortened V by 5 bases and J by 1 base, and 17 bases separated the two germline ends. The CDR3 nucleotides read TGTGCCAGCAGCCGCAACTTAGGAGGCGGGAACACTGAAGCTTTCTTT. Its protein product is CASSRNLGGGNTEAFF.

The chain uses TRBV27 and TRBJ1-1; 7 bases line up with TRBD1. CDR1 and CDR2 from the germline V gene are MNHEY and SMNVEV (reference sequence). This CDR3 is built from 14 residues. V gave up 5 bases and J gave up 1 base; unmatched junction bases: 4. The CDR3, as DNA: TGTGCCAGCAGTCTACAGGGGTGGAACACTGAAGCTTTCTTT. Translating gives CASSLQGWNTEAFF.

This chain links TRBV7-2 with TRBJ1-6; no reliable D call. Germline V gene lookup returns CDR1 SGHTA and CDR2 FQGNSA. This CDR3 is built from 15 residues. The V gene lost 2 bases and the J gene lost 5 bases, with 10 bases spanning the gap. This CDR3 reads CASSLRVQNNSPLHF. CDR3 bases: TGTGCCAGCAGCTTACGAGTGCAAAATAATTCACCCCTCCACTTT.

The table lists this clone with a count of one. The chain employs TRBV18 and TRBJ2-3, with TRBD2 identical over 8 bases. This CDR3 has 13 residues. The J segment lost 6 bases and the V segment lost 3 bases, leaving 2 bases of the junction unmatched. The germline V gene encodes CDR1 KGHSH and CDR2 LQKENI. In DNA, the CDR3 is TGTGCCAGCTCACCGGGACTAGTGGATACGCAGTATTTT. It is translated as CASSPGLVDTQYF. Full variable domain (rest looked up from reference TRBV18 and TRBJ2-3): NAGVMQNPRHLVRRRGQEARLRCSPMKGHSHVYWYRQLPEEGLKFMVYLQKENIIDESGMPKERFSAEFPKEGPSILRIQQVVRGDSAAYFCASSPGLVDTQYFGPGTRLTVL.

The rearrangement uses TRBV4-3 and TRBJ1-2; D uncertain. With 0 bases removed from V and 4 bases from J, the gap between germline ends came to 12 bases. Per the germline V gene, CDR1 is LGHNA and CDR2 is YSLEER. This CDR3 contains 15 residues. CDR3 residues: CASSQDERDPYGYTF. CDR3 nucleotide sequence: TGCGCCAGCAGCCAAGATGAGCGAGATCCCTATGGCTACACCTTC.

This chain uses TRBV10-3 with TRBJ1-2, with TRBD1 matching 7 bases. Germline CDR1 is ENHRY and CDR2 is SYGVKD. The length of the CDR3 is 14 residues. Losses at the gene ends were 4 bases for V and 6 bases for J; bases not matched to a gene: 8. The CDR3, as DNA: TGTGCCATCAGTGGCCAAGGGGGCGCGAATGGCTACACCTTC. It codes for CAISGQGGANGYTF.

V and J are TRBV2 and TRBJ1-1; D uncertain. The CDR3 is 12 amino acids. Trimming stripped 3 bases from V and 7 bases from J, with 9 bases between. Per germline, CDR1 SNHLY and CDR2 FYNNEI. The CDR3 region is CASSDPGNEAFF. For the CDR3, the DNA is TGTGCCAGCAGTGACCCAGGAAATGAAGCTTTCTTT.

This chain joins TRBV9 and TRBJ1-2; D might be TRBD1 (5 bases). The CDR3 is made up of 14 amino acids. The ends were cut back, 3 bases at V and 5 bases at J, with 14 bases in the middle. From germline, CDR1 is SGDLS and CDR2 YYNGEE. The CDR3 DNA sequence: TGTGCCAGCAGCGCACAGACAGTCCCGTATGGCTACACCTTC. Its protein is CASSAQTVPYGYTF. Using reference TRBV9 and TRBJ1-2 for the parts outside the CDR3, the full variable domain is DSGVTQTPKHLITATGQRVTLRCSPRSGDLSVYWYQQSLDQGLQFLIQYYNGEERAKGNILERFSAQQFPDLHSELNLSSLELGDSALYFCASSAQTVPYGYTFGSGTRLTVV.

The chain joins TRBV28 to TRBJ1-3, with D tentatively TRBD1 (5 bases). The V gene lost 4 bases and the J gene lost 5 bases, with 18 bases spanning the gap. This CDR3 is built from 16 residues. Germline values: CDR1 MDHEN, CDR2 SYDVKM. In nucleotides, the CDR3 is TGTGCCAGCAGTTCGCCTGACAGATCTCTACGAAACACCATATATTTT. It codes for CASSSPDRSLRNTIYF.

The genes are TRBV6-1 and TRBJ1-1; D is perhaps TRBD1 (5 bases). From germline, CDR1 is MNHNS and CDR2 SASEGT. Between the trimmed V and J ends, which lost 4 bases and 5 bases, there was a span of 11 bases. CDR3 length: 13 amino acids. The CDR3 here is CASSATGVTEAFF. The DNA of the CDR3 is TGTGCCAGCAGTGCCACAGGTGTTACTGAAGCTTTCTTT.

The rearrangement joins TRBV5-6 to TRBJ2-3; D is possibly TRBD2 (7 bases). V lost 2 bases, J lost 5 bases, and 12 bases lay in between. The germline CDR1 and CDR2 sequences are SGHDT and YYEEEE. CDR3 length equals 14 residues. The CDR3 spells CASSFGGARDTQYF. The CDR3 nucleotides read TGTGCCAGCAGCTTTGGGGGGGCCAGAGATACGCAGTATTTT.